This section outlines one T cell receptor beta chain sequence together with its context. The antigen this receptor binds is unknown. The sample holds no much larger clone one base away, and base qualities are not on file. TCRbeta CDR3 regions were amplified from genomic DNA by means of the immunoSEQ Assay, a bias-controlled multiplex PCR. Under the source paper's analysis protocol: The number of nucleated cells in each sample was estimated from the amplification of reference gene primers within the assay. Sequence reads were collapsed and filtered to measure the absolute abundance of every unique TCRbeta CDR3 rearrangement. For each sample, productive Simpson clonality was calculated by taking the square root of Simpson's diversity index across productive rearrangements. This immuneACCESS table, as held by TCRdb, lists in-frame sequences with V and J called but not all clones. Of the missing ones, under half trace to an unresolved V gene in checked studies; the others have no known cause. V and J calls and clone size come straight from that table; D and trimming were deduced from the DNA. The table for this sample lists roughly 250,000 clones; roughly nine tenths of them were counted only once. Of the sample, roughly 12% is held by the ten largest clones.

In Seattle, one collaborating source enrolled patients while the infection was active and tracked those patients longitudinally over the course of disease. Whole blood was collected in K2EDTA tubes by collaborating institutions according to the institutions' own protocols. Collaborator samples were shipped for TCRbeta analysis as frozen whole blood, isolated PBMCs, or DNA extracted from either sample type. CDR1 is given as MRHNA and CDR2 as SNTAGT, both from the germline V gene. Germline trimming amounts to 0 bases on V and 4 bases on J, with 6 as the count of junction bases outside the gene matches. The CDR3 has 15 amino acids, counting the end cysteine and phenylalanine. Solely the CDR3 DNA is kept, with 45 bases framed from the first base. This entry is derived from a study of blood T cell repertoires in COVID-19 (dated by TCRdb to 2020 to 2022). Describing the broader study: The collaborator samples originated in the United States, Italy and Spain and spanned the acute and convalescent phases of COVID-19. The samples were drawn from two sources: the first 160 participants of the ongoing ImmuneRACE study, and 1,200 or so subjects contributed by 6 global collaborators. Where available, HLA class I and class II types were obtained from metadata supplied by the sample provider rather than from assay-based typing. Sample metadata almost always included a de-identified subject ID, COVID-19 status, age in years and sex. The material from the prospective study consisted of cDNA or gDNA derived from T cells, B-cell-depleted T cells, or PBMCs. Subjects who had been exposed to COVID-19, were actively infected with it, or had recovered from it provided the deeply sampled blood TCRbeta repertoires that made up the dataset. The repertoires were released in a freely available public database meant as a resource for research on the immune response to SARS-CoV-2. What the study reported, not specific to this receptor: The quantity of clinical and demographic metadata differed by source and by participant and was supplied without curation.

The rearranged chain carries TRBV6-4 and TRBJ2-7, with TRBD1 matching 7 junction bases. The sequence was collected from a woman younger than 45 with COVID-19, enrolled during active disease. Sequencing was performed on peripheral blood. The DNA sequence is given as TGTGCCAGCAGTGACTCCGGGACAGCATCGTACGAGCAGTACTTC. This is translated as CASSDSGTASYEQYF.